The 10 T cell receptor beta chains reported below all come from one sample, sequenced in a study of CD8 T cells in ankylosing spondylitis. Antigens for these TCRs are unknown. TCRdb independently ran MiXCR on the 5' RACE reads; one entry per CDR3 protein. The table lists over 200,000 distinct CDR3 sequences, about 16% of them singletons. Study-level results: Among TCR beta sequences, a motif of several highly homologous variants appeared characteristic of ankylosing spondylitis blood.

The sample consisted of blood, either unsorted or a sorted T cell fraction (not recorded which). The source is a male donor with ankylosing spondylitis.

The chain carries TRBV20-1 and TRBJ2-7; D may be TRBD2 (5 bases). This CDR3 is 13 amino acids long. Looked up from germline, CDR1 is DFQATT and CDR2 is SNEGSKA (reference sequence). Trimming pared 5 bases from V and 0 bases from J, leaving 11 bases between. CDR3 bases: TGCAGTGCTGGAGCGGACCTCTCCTACGAGCAGTACTTC. Translated, it gives CSAGADLSYEQYF.

V and J are TRBV29-1 and TRBJ1-2, with D possibly being TRBD1 (5 bases). The CDR3 covers 13 residues. V lost 6 bases, J lost 4 bases, and 15 bases lay in between. The germline V gene encodes CDR1 SQVTM and CDR2 ANQGSEA. CDR3 sequence: CSVVEERGYGYTF. CDR3 nucleotides: TGCAGCGTGGTTGAAGAAAGGGGCTATGGCTACACCTTC.

This clonotype turned up a few times. The CDR3 reads CASKLLPSGRARQYTGELFF. CDR3 coding DNA: TGTGCCAGCAAGCTCCTACCTAGCGGGAGGGCTCGTCAATACACCGGGGAGCTGTTTTTT. This chain connects TRBV21-1 to TRBJ2-2; the DNA was not used to check the table's D call, TRBD2. TRBV21-1 is a pseudogene locus. The CDR3 runs 20 residues.

The chain combines TRBV11-3 with TRBJ2-2; TRBD2 matches at 7 bases. The CDR3 runs 15 residues. The trim removed 4 bases at V and 2 bases at J, leaving 4 bases unmatched. Germline V gives CDR1 SGHNT, CDR2 YENEEA. CDR3 protein: CASSWLAENTGELFF. The CDR3 DNA reads TGTGCCAGCAGCTGGCTAGCGGAAAACACCGGGGAGCTGTTTTTT.

The chain carries TRBV6-2 or TRBV6-3 and TRBJ2-1, with D unclear. V was trimmed by 1 base and J by 3 bases, leaving 16 bases between them. This CDR3 has 17 residues. The germline CDR1 and CDR2 sequences are MNHEY and SVGEGT. CDR3 sequence (DNA): TGTGCCAGCAGTTACTGGGCGGACCTAACCCTCTACAATGAGCAGTTCTTC. It yields the protein CASSYWADLTLYNEQFF.

This clonotype turned up a few times. The rearrangement joins TRBV15 to TRBJ2-7; 7 bases agree with TRBD2. This CDR3 has 15 residues. CDR1 is LNHNV, CDR2 YYDKDF, per germline (reference sequence). The J segment lost 0 bases and the V segment lost 4 bases, leaving 6 bases of the junction unmatched. CDR3 nucleotide sequence: TGTGCCACCAGCACTGAGCGGGACCACTCCTACGAGCAGTACTTC. This codes for CATSTERDHSYEQYF.

This clonotype came up a few times. This sequence joins TRBV2 and TRBJ1-4; D not certain. CDR3 size: 17 residues. V was trimmed by 5 bases and J by 8 bases, leaving 24 bases between them. Germline CDR1 SNHLY, CDR2 FYNNEI. The CDR3 coding sequence is TGTGCCAGCAGTACAAGACCGGGCCACCAAATTGGGGAAAAACTGTTTTTT. It encodes CASSTRPGHQIGEKLFF.

This clonotype showed up just a few times. J is TRBJ1-1 and V is TRBV6-1; 8 bases are shared with TRBD1. This CDR3 comprises 15 residues. The germline V gene encodes CDR1 MNHNS and CDR2 SASEGT. Trimming took 3 bases from V and 5 from J; bases not matched to a gene: 8. The DNA of the CDR3 is TGTGCCAGCAGTGACGTTCGACAGGGGAAAACTGAAGCTTTCTTT. This sequence encodes CASSDVRQGKTEAFF.

This clonotype was counted between two and nine times. V gene TRBV21-1 combines with J gene TRBJ1-4; the table's D call, TRBD1, has no DNA check behind it. TRBV21-1 is assigned pseudogene status. This CDR3 is 17 amino acids long. CDR3 sequence reads: CASSRGQGAAGGEKLFF. In nucleotides, the CDR3 is TGTGCCAGCAGCCGGGGACAGGGGGCCGCGGGCGGTGAAAAACTGTTTTTT.

This clonotype was counted only a few times. V usage is TRBV10-2 and J usage is TRBJ1-6; a possible D gene is TRBD1 (5 bases). The V gene's germline CDR1 is WSHSY and CDR2 SAAADI. The CDR3 is 11 amino acids. Trimming left V 3 bases short and J 17 bases short, with 11 bases between. The CDR3 nucleotides are TGCGCCAGCAGTGACACGGGGGTGGTCCACTTT. Protein product: CASSDTGVVHF.